Sequencing of this T cell receptor beta chain was carried out in a study of regulatory T cells in long-lasting Graves disease. Whole-study results and caveats: Graves' patients with persistent disease showed TCR diversity lower than patients newly diagnosed. Limited samples may have lowered accuracy.

The sample holds a few counts of this clonotype. Its target is unknown. The time point was: persistent/refractory GD, antithyroid drugs over 5 years with positive TRAb. Extracted RNA from PBMCs served as the source of the TCR library. Researchers made TCR beta libraries by using iRepertoire HTBI primers and running Arm-PCR on CDR3 regions. TCRdb analysed the multiplex PCR reads with MiXCR anew, one entry per CDR3 protein. This table holds around 300,000 distinct CDR3 sequences, 22% found once. Germline V lookup: CDR1 DFQATT, CDR2 SNEGSKA (reference sequence). Trimming cost V 3 bases and J 4 bases, with 10 bases left between them. The CDR3 consists of 13 residues.

The receptor's source is a female donor with Graves disease. The sequencing used peripheral blood mononuclear cells (PBMCs), collected when the disease was refractory, from a patient treated with antithyroid drugs. The V gene is TRBV20-1, the J gene TRBJ2-1; no reliable D call. Here the CDR3 DNA reads TGCAGTGCTAGGTCCCAGAATTACAATGAGCAGTTCTTC. It specifies CSARSQNYNEQFF.